This note documents a single T cell receptor beta chain sequence. Its cognate antigen is unknown. At one end the junction does not follow the germline gene, possibly because of a read error. DNA and RNA were both co-extracted from 20-30 mg of bulk tissue that had not been sorted. These data originate in a study of tumor-infiltrating lymphocytes in primary liver carcinoma. Study summary: Stage T1-T3 N0M0 and a size of roughly 4 to 10 cm characterized the tumors. Study outcomes and limitations: Lower overlap was observed for tumor-adjacent and tumor-blood pairs relative to tumor region pairs. The 250 largest clones made up significantly more of tumor than blood repertoires (p = 0.039).

This CDR3 contains 11 residues. The V gene's germline CDR1 is SQVTM and CDR2 ANQGSEA. Priming with a constant-region primer yielded TCR beta cDNA from about 500 ng total RNA. Each TCR beta library was derived from three nested multiplex PCR rounds that employed slightly modified ARM-PCR. TRBV1-TRBV30 forward primers paired with a C-beta reverse primer were used in the first two PCR rounds, which ran approximately 10 cycles each. Using its own MiXCR run on the multiplex PCR reads, TCRdb lists one record per CDR3 protein. The data hold 90,000 to 140,000 distinct CDR3 sequences, with around 80% observed a single time.

Sequencing used liver tumor tissue from sampling region 3. Subset indicated: tumor region T3, left-lateral pole. This sequence joins TRBV29-1 and TRBJ2-2; TRBD2 is a possible D gene (5 bases). The origin of this receptor is a man aged 40-50 years with primary liver carcinoma and hepatitis B virus infection. The CDR3 protein is CSVGLTGEQFF. For the CDR3, the DNA is TGCAGCGTTGGACTGACCGGGGAGCAGTTTTTT.